Below, one T cell receptor (beta chain) is given with its context. Its recognized antigen is unknown. No much larger clone exists at a distance of one base, and base qualities are not known. The data are from a study of beta chain features in type 1 diabetes (dated by TCRdb to the late 2010s). Notes on the research overall: Patients and healthy donors did not differ in mean age, gender distribution, total cell number or subset yield. A total of 85 million to 110 million sorted cells were examined across all samples, and RNA yield correlated strongly with the number of cells per subset. In the study, recently diagnosed type 1 diabetes patients and matched healthy donors were compared on the TCRB repertoires of their sorted circulating CD4+ T cell subsets. Regulatory and stem cell-like memory subsets were obtained from only 8 patients and roughly eight healthy donors, while naive and central memory subsets were obtained from all 30 or so donors. Here is what the overall study found, with its caveats: PCR might favor shorter templates, but patient and control samples were amplified and corrected together, so any skew would affect both groups equally. Because the HLA sub-analyses included only small numbers of individuals, any influence of HLA type on TCRB rearrangement was left unresolved. At VDJ recombination sites, patients with type 1 diabetes made fewer insertions and deleted more nucleotides, a pattern implying thymic rearrangement abnormalities. Naive, central memory and regulatory TCRB repertoires appeared to be more alike among patients than among healthy donors. Type 1 diabetes patients showed a moderate but significant shortening of TCRB CDR3 length in all four CD4+ subsets. Because cDNA rather than genomic DNA was sequenced, highly expressing activated cells could have been over-represented, although no difference in activation and CD3 levels was found between groups.

A single peripheral blood draw of around 0.11 L on average was collected from each donor into heparinised tubes. Naive, central memory, regulatory and stem cell-like memory CD4+ T cells were sorted on a BD FACSAria II using a panel including CD45RO, CCR7, CD25, CD127, CD95 and CD27. Purity was above 95% for every sorted population. PBMCs were separated immediately by Lymphoprep density gradient centrifugation and were stained directly, without being cultured. So that batch effects would be minimized, each experiment stained and sorted samples in pairs, pairing one healthy donor with one patient. All of the isolated RNA was reverse transcribed with the High Capacity cDNA Reverse Transcription Kit, so expressed TCRB transcripts were sequenced. Naive, central memory and regulatory T cell samples underwent deep immunoSEQ sequencing, averaging around 4 million total reads per sample. After sorted cells were lysed in RLT buffer, RNA was extracted with DNase-treated RNeasy Micro or Mini kits, with the choice depending on cell number. To prevent cross-contamination, every cell subset was processed on its own, while patient and healthy donor samples were processed together. The immunoSEQ multiplex PCR was used to amplify TCRB sequences from cDNA, yielding 87-bp fragments that span the CDR3 region. The amplicons were sequenced using the Illumina HiSeq platform. The study's own analysis went as follows. Synthetic template baselines were used to correct PCR bias computationally, reads within Hamming distance 2 were collapsed together, and singletons that could not be merged were discarded. Reads were aligned against IMGT to assign V, D and J genes, CDR3 length and insertions or deletions at six rearrangement sites. Within each subset, clonotype counts were normalized to sorted cell number, after which true diversity and Gini coefficients were computed with the tcR R package. The overlap coefficient, calculated on TCRB nucleotide sequences, was used to measure repertoire sharing. TCRdb provides this immuneACCESS table in a form limited to in-frame rearrangements. Some clones are lacking; in checked studies, under half of them reflect an unresolved V gene, and why the rest are absent is not known. The V and J calls and clone size were taken over from that table, and D and trimming were inferred from the DNA. This sample gives tens of thousands of clones in total; around 63% of them show up just once. In total, the top ten clones hold around 1.7% of the sample.

Spanning cysteine to phenylalanine, the CDR3 consists of 11 amino acids. This entry keeps only the CDR3 DNA: 33 bases, framed from base 1. Deletion took 4 bases off V and 8 bases off J, with a span of 9 bases between the germline ends. CDR1 and CDR2 were assigned from the germline V gene as SQVTM and ANQGSEA. Material for sequencing was Tregs from blood. The cell subset or site label for this specimen denotes: regulatory CD4+ T cells. The chain is assembled from TRBV29-1 and TRBJ2-1; TRBD2 is a possible D gene, resting on 6 matching bases. This receptor was taken from a man aged 25 to 40 with type 1 diabetes. Some clones in this sample may be carry-over from other donors' samples. The DNA reads TGCAGCGTTGGGAGGGGCGATGAGCAGTTCTTC. It encodes CSVGRGDEQFF.